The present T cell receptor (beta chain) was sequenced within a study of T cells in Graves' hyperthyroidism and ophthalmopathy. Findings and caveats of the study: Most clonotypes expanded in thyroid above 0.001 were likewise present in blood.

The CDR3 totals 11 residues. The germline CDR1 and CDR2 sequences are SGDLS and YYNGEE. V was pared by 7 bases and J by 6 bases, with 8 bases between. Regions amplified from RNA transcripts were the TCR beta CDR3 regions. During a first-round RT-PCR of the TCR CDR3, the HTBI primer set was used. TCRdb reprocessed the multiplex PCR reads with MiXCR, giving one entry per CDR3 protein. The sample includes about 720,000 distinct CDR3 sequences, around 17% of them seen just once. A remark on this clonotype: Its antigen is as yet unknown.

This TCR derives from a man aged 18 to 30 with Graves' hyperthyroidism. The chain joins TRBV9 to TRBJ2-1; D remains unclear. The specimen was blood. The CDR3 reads CASGRVNEQFF. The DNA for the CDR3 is TGTGCCAGCGGTCGGGTCAATGAGCAGTTCTTC.